One and the same sample provided the 13 T cell receptor beta chains below, sequenced in a study of glioma-infiltrating T cells after dendritic cell vaccination. Repertoires were generated with immunoSEQ multiplex PCR, while TCRdb's copy carries only in-frame clones and drops some. The sample carries roughly 100,000 clones, roughly 81% recorded once. The material sequenced was blood, taken before dendritic cell vaccination. All receptors come from a human donor with glioblastoma.

This clone was counted between two and nine times. The chain is built from TRBV30 and TRBJ2-1, with TRBD2 matching over 10 bases. The CDR3 is 14 amino acids. Germline CDR1 GTSNPN, CDR2 SVGIG (reference sequence). Trimming removed 1 base from V and 9 bases from J; junction bases left unmatched: 6. The CDR3 here is CAWSDSGGAGEQFF. The CDR3 coding sequence is TGTGCCTGGAGTGACAGCGGGGGGGCGGGTGAGCAGTTCTTC.

V and J are TRBV7-2 and TRBJ2-3; possible D gene TRBD2, 5 bases. Germline CDR1 SGHTA, CDR2 FQGNSA. Trimming left V 1 base short and J 0 bases short, with 14 bases between. The CDR3 consists of 17 residues. DNA of the CDR3: TGTGCCAGCAGCTTAGGCCCCGGGGAAGGCAGCACAGATACGCAGTATTTT. Translation gives CASSLGPGEGSTDTQYF.

The genes are TRBV4-1 and TRBJ1-5; 9 nucleotides align to TRBD1. The CDR3 covers 18 residues. V was clipped by 3 bases and J by 0 bases; unmatched bases: 9. Germline assignment: CDR1 MGHRA and CDR2 YSYEKL. This CDR3 reads CASSHGTGRGDSNQPQHF. Written as DNA, the CDR3 is TGCGCCAGCAGCCACGGGACAGGGAGGGGGGATAGCAATCAGCCCCAGCATTTT.

The chain combines TRBV5-5 with TRBJ1-1; D possibly corresponds to TRBD1 (6 bases). This CDR3 spans 13 amino acids. In germline, CDR1 is SGHKS, CDR2 YYEKEE (reference sequence). V was trimmed by 5 bases and J by 3 bases, leaving 11 bases between them. CDR3 sequence: CASRQGTDTEAFF. CDR3 in DNA: TGTGCCAGCAGACAGGGTACTGACACTGAAGCTTTCTTT.

The V call is TRBV5-1, the J call TRBJ2-5; tentatively, D is TRBD2 (5 bases). The germline V and J ends were trimmed by 4 bases and 5 bases, with 6 bases remaining between them. Germline V gene lookup returns CDR1 SGHRS and CDR2 YFSETQ. This CDR3 has 11 amino acids. The CDR3 reads CASSPGETQYF. In nucleotides, the CDR3 is TGCGCCAGCAGCCCGGGGGAGACCCAGTACTTC. Variable domain in full (rest from reference TRBV5-1 and TRBJ2-5): KAGVTQTPRYLIKTRGQQVTLSCSPISGHRSVSWYQQTPGQGLQFLFEYFSETQRNKGNFPGRFSGRQFSNSRSEMNVSTLELGDSALYLCASSPGETQYFGPGTRLLVL.

This chain links TRBV16 with TRBJ1-4, with 8 positions matching TRBD1. CDR3 length: 16 residues. From germline, CDR1 is KGHSY and CDR2 FQNENV. Trimming removed 5 bases from V and 2 bases from J; junction bases left unmatched: 7. The CDR3 region is CASSNTGQGTNEKLFF. CDR3 DNA: TGTGCCAGCAGCAATACAGGACAGGGCACTAATGAAAAACTGTTTTTT.

To note about this clone: A far larger clone is one nucleotide away, so this likely arose from a read error. The chain employs TRBV25-1 and TRBJ1-2, with 8 bases fitting TRBD1. Germline V lookup: CDR1 MGHDK, CDR2 SYGVNS. This CDR3 comprises 16 residues. This CDR3 is CASSEFDRGFPGGYAF. Here the CDR3 DNA reads TGTGCCAGCAGTGAATTCGACAGGGGTTTTCCTGGTGGCTACGCCTTC.

The chain has TRBV7-2 and TRBJ1-6, with D perhaps matching TRBD1 (6 bases). Deletions cut 6 bases from V and 10 bases from J, with 16 bases between. This CDR3 region has 14 residues. Germline V lookup: CDR1 SGHTA, CDR2 FQGNSA. DNA of the CDR3: TGTGCCAGCAGAAACAGGGCGAGGGGGTCACCCCTCCACTTT. It encodes CASRNRARGSPLHF.

This rearrangement joins TRBV2 to TRBJ2-7, with 9 bases that match TRBD1. CDR3 length: 14 residues. The J segment lost 3 bases and the V segment lost 6 bases, leaving 6 bases of the junction unmatched. Germline CDR1 SNHLY, CDR2 FYNNEI. CDR3 protein: CASRGPGQGYEQYF. For the CDR3, the DNA is TGTGCCAGCAGGGGACCGGGACAGGGCTACGAGCAGTACTTC.

This chain connects TRBV19 to TRBJ1-1, with no clear D. Trimming took 3 bases from V and 1 from J, leaving 6 bases between them. CDR3 size: 13 residues. The germline CDR1 and CDR2 sequences are LNHDA and SQIVND (reference sequence). Here the CDR3 reads CASSINSNTEAFF. The CDR3, as DNA: TGTGCCAGTAGTATCAACTCGAACACTGAAGCTTTCTTT.

The chain combines TRBV5-4 with TRBJ1-1; D is uncertain. V gave up 0 bases and J gave up 0 bases, with 12 bases separating them. The CDR3 length is 16 residues. Germline V gene lookup returns CDR1 SGHNT and CDR2 YYREEE (reference sequence). The CDR3: CASSLVGRTLNTEAFF. CDR3 nucleotides: TGTGCCAGCAGCTTGGTGGGCAGAACTCTGAACACTGAAGCTTTCTTT.

The chain combines TRBV19 with TRBJ2-7; 7 bases align to TRBD1. The V segment lost 4 bases and the J segment 3 bases; nucleotides outside the gene matches: 6. CDR3 length: 14 residues. CDR1 and CDR2 from the germline V gene are LNHDA and SQIVND (reference sequence). Written as DNA, the CDR3 is TGTGCCAGTAGTAAGGGACAGTCTATCTACGAGCAGTACTTC. This sequence encodes CASSKGQSIYEQYF.

The genes are TRBV19 and TRBJ1-5; a possible D gene is TRBD1 (5 bases). The ends were cut back, 7 bases at V and 3 bases at J, with 13 bases in the middle. The CDR3 sequence is 14 residues long. Looked up from germline, CDR1 is LNHDA and CDR2 is SQIVND (reference sequence). CDR3 DNA: TGTGCCAGTAACACTGACAGTGCCAATCAGCCCCAGCATTTT. Its translation: CASNTDSANQPQHF.